This T cell receptor beta chain was sequenced for a study of cytomegalovirus exposure and HLA in healthy donors. Study-level points and caveats: A later analysis reported that several of the most significant clusters appeared to be linked to common viral pathogens, among them Epstein-Barr virus. Earlier analysis yielded a pattern in which most TCR beta V segments were productive about 90% or about 30% of the time.

Primers included in the PCR were 60 Vbeta and 13 Jbeta primers. Profiling relied on immunoSEQ multiplex PCR, and the TCRdb table lists in-frame clones only, not all of them. This table holds over 150,000 clones, roughly 84% found once. After removal of 2 bases from V and 2 bases from J, the junction contained 3 bases not matched to a gene. Germline V CDR1 and CDR2: KGHSH, LQKENI. This CDR3 region has 14 residues. A word on this clone: As yet, its antigen is unknown.

Nominal health characterized the donors when sampled, though unrecorded immune exposures were likely. The sequencing sample was made of PBMCs. This rearrangement joins TRBV18 to TRBJ2-7; TRBD2 aligns across 7 bases. This receptor was taken from a boy aged 2 to 10 in good health and CMV-seronegative. For the CDR3, the DNA is TGTGCCAGCTCACCAGCTAGCGGAACCTACGAGCAGTACTTC. Its translation: CASSPASGTYEQYF.